Listed below are T cell receptor beta chains from one sample, sequenced in a study of T cell changes during pregnancy in multiple sclerosis. Some clones are missing from TCRdb's copy, which holds only in-frame ones; the method was immunoSEQ multiplex PCR. The profile shows approximately 85,000 clones, 94% of them singletons. The material sequenced was peripheral blood, taken in the third trimester of pregnancy. The origin of the receptors is a female donor with multiple sclerosis, enrolled in a pregnancy study. Both conserved end residues are part of each CDR3. Fields, in order: D gene, clone size, V gene, J gene, CDR3 protein, CDR3 DNA. The D gene is left open where the match is weak. Only part of the rows carry a size: once, few, many, or a class if the clone is expanded.

-	-	TRBV10-3	TRBJ1-2	CAINDPGQVALGNGYTF	TGTGCCATCAACGATCCGGGACAAGTGGCACTCGGGAATGGCTACACCTTC
TRBD1	once	TRBV29-1	TRBJ2-7	CSVRQGREQYF	TGCAGCGTCCGACAGGGGCGGGAGCAGTACTTC
-	-	TRBV18	TRBJ1-2	CASSPPEDGTHTF	TGTGCCAGCTCACCACCGGAGGACGGCACACACACCTTC
TRBD2	-	TRBV7-3	TRBJ2-7	CASSPGTSGGDPYEQYF	TGTGCCAGCAGCCCAGGGACTAGCGGGGGTGACCCCTACGAGCAGTACTTC
-	few	TRBV7-9	TRBJ1-1	CASSLGLTGEAFF	TGTGCCAGCAGCCTGGGACTTACAGGTGAAGCTTTCTTT
-	-	TRBV19	TRBJ1-5	CASSMAGQLNQPQHF	TGTGCCAGTAGTATGGCAGGGCAACTTAATCAGCCCCAGCATTTT
-	-	TRBV5-5	TRBJ1-1	CASSLGGGTEAFF	TGTGCCAGCAGCTTGGGGGGAGGGACTGAAGCTTTCTTT
TRBD1	-	TRBV11-2	TRBJ2-7	CASTGDRVTYEQYF	TGTGCCAGCACGGGGGACAGGGTGACCTACGAGCAGTACTTC
TRBD2	few	TRBV7-2	TRBJ2-7	CASRGGGAGYEQYF	TGTGCCAGCCGTGGCGGGGGGGCAGGGTACGAGCAGTACTTC
-	-	TRBV27	TRBJ1-1	CASREQGNNKAFF	TGTGCCAGCAGGGAACAGGGTAATAACAAAGCTTTCTTT
TRBD2	once	TRBV9	TRBJ2-3	CASSPPVSSGGADTQYF	TGTGCCAGCAGCCCGCCGGTCTCTAGCGGGGGGGCAGATACGCAGTATTTT
TRBD1	-	TRBV9	TRBJ1-2	CASSVRQGSPGYTF	TGTGCCAGCAGCGTACGACAGGGGTCCCCTGGCTACACCTTC